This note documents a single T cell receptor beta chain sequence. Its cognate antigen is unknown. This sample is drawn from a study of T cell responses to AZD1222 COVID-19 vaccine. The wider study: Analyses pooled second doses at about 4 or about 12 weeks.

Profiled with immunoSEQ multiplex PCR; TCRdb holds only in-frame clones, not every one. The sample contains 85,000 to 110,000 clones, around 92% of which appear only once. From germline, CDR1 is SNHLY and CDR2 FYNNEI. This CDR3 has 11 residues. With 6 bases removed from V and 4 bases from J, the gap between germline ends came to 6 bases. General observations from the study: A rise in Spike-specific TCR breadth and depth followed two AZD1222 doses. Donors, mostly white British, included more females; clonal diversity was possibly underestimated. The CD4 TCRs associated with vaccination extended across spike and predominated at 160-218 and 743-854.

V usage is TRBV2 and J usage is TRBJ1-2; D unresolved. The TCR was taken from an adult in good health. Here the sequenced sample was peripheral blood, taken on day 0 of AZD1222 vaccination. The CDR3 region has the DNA TGTGCCAGCAGCGTCGTCTATGGCTACACCTTC. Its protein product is CASSVVYGYTF.